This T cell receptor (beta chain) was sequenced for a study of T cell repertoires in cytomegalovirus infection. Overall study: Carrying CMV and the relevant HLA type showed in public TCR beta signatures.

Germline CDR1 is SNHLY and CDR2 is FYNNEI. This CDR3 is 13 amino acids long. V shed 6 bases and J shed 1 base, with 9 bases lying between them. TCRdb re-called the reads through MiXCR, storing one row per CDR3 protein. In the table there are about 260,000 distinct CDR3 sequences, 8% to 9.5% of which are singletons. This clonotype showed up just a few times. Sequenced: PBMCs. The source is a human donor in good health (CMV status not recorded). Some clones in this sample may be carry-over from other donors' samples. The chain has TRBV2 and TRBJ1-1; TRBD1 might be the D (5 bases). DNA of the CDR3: TGTGCCAGCAGGGAGGACAAGAACACTGAAGCTTTCTTT. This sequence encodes CASREDKNTEAFF. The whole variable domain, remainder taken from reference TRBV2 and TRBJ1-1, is EPEVTQTPSHQVTQMGQEVILRCVPISNHLYFYWYRQILGQKVEFLVSFYNNEISEKSEIFDDQFSVERPDGSNFTLKIRSTKLEDSAMYFCASREDKNTEAFFGQGTRLTVV.